This TCR beta chain derives from a study of cytomegalovirus exposure and HLA in healthy donors. Across the study: A preliminary data release comprised roughly 80 million unique TCRs obtained from HLA-typed donors.

Trimming stripped 4 bases from V and 2 bases from J, with 14 bases between. This CDR3 region has 15 residues. CDR1 SGDLS and CDR2 YYNGEE come from the germline V gene. This clone was seen a few times. This PCR relied on a set of 60 Vbeta primers and 13 Jbeta primers. Data came from immunoSEQ multiplex PCR; TCRdb stores just in-frame clones and leaves some out. There are around 130,000 clones in the sample; roughly 75% occur only once, and around 5% lies in the top ten. The TCR sequence derives from a man in his thirties or forties in good health and CMV-seronegative. The chain links TRBV9 to TRBJ2-3; D is perhaps TRBD2 (5 bases). Sequencing was carried out using PBMCs. CDR3 sequence reads: CASSSSDFSTDTQYF. For the CDR3, the DNA is TGTGCCAGCAGCTCGTCGGACTTTTCCACAGATACGCAGTATTTT.